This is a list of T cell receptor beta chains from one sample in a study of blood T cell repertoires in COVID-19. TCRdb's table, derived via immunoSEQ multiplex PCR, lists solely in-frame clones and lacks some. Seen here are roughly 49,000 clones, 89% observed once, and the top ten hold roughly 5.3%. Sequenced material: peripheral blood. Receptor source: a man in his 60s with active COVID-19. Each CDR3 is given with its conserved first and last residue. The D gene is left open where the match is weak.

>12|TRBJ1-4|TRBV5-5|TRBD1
CASSLGDSQLFF
TGTGCCAGCAGCTTGGGGGACAGTCAACTGTTTTTT
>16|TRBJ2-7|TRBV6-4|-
CASTPRRLATRYEQYF
TGTGCCAGCACCCCCCGTCGACTGGCGACGAGGTACGAGCAGTACTTC
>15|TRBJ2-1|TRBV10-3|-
CAISESNQRAIEQFF
TGTGCCATCAGTGAGTCGAACCAGCGGGCTATTGAGCAGTTCTTC
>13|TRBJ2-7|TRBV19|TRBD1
CASSIHTGAEQYF
TGTGCCAGTAGTATCCACACAGGGGCCGAGCAGTACTTC
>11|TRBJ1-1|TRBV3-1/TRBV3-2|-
CASSQMTEAFF
TGTGCCAGCAGCCAAATGACAGAAGCTTTCTTT
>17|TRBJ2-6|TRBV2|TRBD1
CASTRDRLSSGANVLTF
TGTGCCAGCACCCGGGACAGGCTCAGCTCTGGGGCCAACGTCCTGACTTTC
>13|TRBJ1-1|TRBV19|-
CASSVSTRTEAFF
TGTGCCAGTAGCGTATCTACTAGGACTGAAGCTTTCTTT
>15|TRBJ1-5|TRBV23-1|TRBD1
CASKSRDRGNQPQHF
TGCGCCAGCAAATCCCGGGACAGGGGGAATCAGCCCCAGCATTTT
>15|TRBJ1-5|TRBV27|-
CASSLGAGLNQPQHF
TGTGCCAGCAGTTTAGGGGCAGGTTTGAATCAGCCCCAGCATTTT
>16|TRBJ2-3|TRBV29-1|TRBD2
CSGNQQREGSPDTQYF
TGCAGCGGTAACCAACAGCGGGAGGGCTCTCCAGATACGCAGTATTTT
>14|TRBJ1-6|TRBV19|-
CASSLVETDSPLHF
TGTGCCAGTAGTTTAGTGGAGACCGATTCACCCCTCCACTTT
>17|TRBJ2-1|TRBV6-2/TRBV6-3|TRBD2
CASSYSSGRAPYNEQFF
TGTGCCAGCAGTTACTCGTCCGGGAGGGCCCCCTACAATGAGCAGTTCTTC
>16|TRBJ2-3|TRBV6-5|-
CASSYSGPGPTDTQYF
TGTGCCAGCAGTTACTCTGGTCCGGGTCCCACAGATACGCAGTATTTT
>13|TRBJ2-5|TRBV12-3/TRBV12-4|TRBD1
CASSARGRETQYF
TGTGCCAGCAGTGCAAGGGGGCGGGAGACCCAGTACTTC
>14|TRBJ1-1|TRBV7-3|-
CASSLMGRGSEAFF
TGTGCCAGCAGCTTAATGGGCAGGGGTTCTGAAGCTTTCTTT
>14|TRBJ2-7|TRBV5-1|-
CASRKTAELYEQYF
TGCGCCAGCAGAAAGACAGCTGAACTTTACGAGCAGTACTTC
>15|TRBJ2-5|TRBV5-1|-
CASSLGSTGQETQYF
TGCGCCAGCAGCTTGGGCTCGACAGGACAAGAGACCCAGTACTTC
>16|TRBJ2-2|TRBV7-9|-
CASSLVGRLNTGELFF
TGTGCCAGCAGCTTAGTGGGGAGACTTAACACCGGGGAGCTGTTTTTT
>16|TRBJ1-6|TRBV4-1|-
CASSHRGQTRNSPLHF
TGCGCCAGCAGCCACCGCGGGCAGACACGCAATTCACCCCTCCACTTT
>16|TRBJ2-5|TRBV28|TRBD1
CASSGQDRGSLETQYF
TGTGCCAGCAGTGGTCAGGACAGGGGAAGTTTGGAGACCCAGTACTTC
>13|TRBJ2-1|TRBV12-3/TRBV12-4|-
CASSFLGNNEQFF
TGTGCCAGCAGTTTTTTGGGCAACAATGAGCAGTTCTTC
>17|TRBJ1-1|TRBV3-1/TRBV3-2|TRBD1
CASSQGRTGVVGTEAFF
TGTGCCAGCAGCCAAGGTCGGACAGGGGTAGTTGGCACTGAAGCTTTCTTT
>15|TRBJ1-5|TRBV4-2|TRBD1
CASSQEGTGPQPQHF
TGTGCCAGCAGCCAAGAAGGGACAGGCCCTCAGCCCCAGCATTTT
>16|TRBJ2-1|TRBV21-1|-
CARRLAGGPTYNEQFF
TGTGCCAGAAGACTAGCGGGAGGACCCACCTACAATGAGCAGTTCTTC
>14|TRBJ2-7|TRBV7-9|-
CASSRWTAPYEQYF
TGTGCCAGCAGCCGCTGGACAGCTCCCTACGAGCAGTACTTC
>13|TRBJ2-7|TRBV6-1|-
CASSEWAVTEQYF
TGTGCCAGCAGTGAATGGGCCGTGACCGAGCAGTACTTC
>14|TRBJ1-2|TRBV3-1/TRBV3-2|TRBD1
CVSSQVPGTGGYTF
TGTGTCAGCAGCCAAGTTCCCGGGACAGGGGGCTACACCTTC
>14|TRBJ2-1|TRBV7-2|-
CASSPGGAGNEQFF
TGTGCCAGCAGCCCGGGGGGCGCCGGCAATGAGCAGTTCTTC
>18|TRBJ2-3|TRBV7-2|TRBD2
CASSPPTSGRPSTDTQYF
TGTGCCAGCAGCCCCCCCACTAGCGGGAGGCCAAGCACAGATACGCAGTATTTT
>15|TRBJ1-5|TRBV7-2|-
CASSLQGNSNQPQHF
TGTGCCAGCAGCTTACAGGGAAATAGCAATCAGCCCCAGCATTTT
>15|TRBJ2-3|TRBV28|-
CASSLSGPSTDTQYF
TGTGCCAGCAGTTTAAGCGGGCCGAGCACAGATACGCAGTATTTT
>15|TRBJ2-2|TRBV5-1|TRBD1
CASSPGQGNTGELFF
TGCGCCAGCAGCCCTGGACAGGGGAACACCGGGGAGCTGTTTTTT
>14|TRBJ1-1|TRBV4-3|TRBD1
CARSPQGGETEAFF
TGCGCCCGCAGCCCCCAGGGGGGAGAGACTGAAGCTTTCTTT
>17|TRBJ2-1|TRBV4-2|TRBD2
CASSQEPSGSSYNEQFF
TGTGCCAGCAGCCAAGAACCCAGCGGGAGCTCCTACAATGAGCAGTTCTTC
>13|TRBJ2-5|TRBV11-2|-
CASSFSSRETQYF
TGTGCCAGCAGCTTTTCTAGTCGGGAGACCCAGTACTTC
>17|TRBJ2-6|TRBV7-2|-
CASSFGQGYSGANVLTF
TGTGCCAGCAGCTTCGGGCAGGGGTATTCTGGGGCCAACGTCCTGACTTTC
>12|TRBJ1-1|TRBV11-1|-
CASSLESTEAFF
TGTGCCAGCAGCTTAGAGAGCACTGAAGCTTTCTTT
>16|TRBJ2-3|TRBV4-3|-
CASSQRSLGATDTQYF
TGCGCCAGCAGCCAACGATCCCTAGGAGCAACAGATACGCAGTATTTT
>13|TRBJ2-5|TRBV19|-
CASSGNKQGTQYF
TGTGCCAGTAGTGGGAACAAGCAGGGGACCCAGTACTTC
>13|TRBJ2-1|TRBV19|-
CASSYRVRNEQFF
TGTGCCAGTAGTTACAGGGTGCGCAATGAGCAGTTCTTC
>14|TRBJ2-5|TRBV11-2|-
CASSPTRGGETQYF
TGTGCCAGCAGCCCAACTAGAGGGGGAGAGACCCAGTACTTC
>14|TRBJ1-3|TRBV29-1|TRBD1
CSVEGTGAAGTIYF
TGCAGCGTTGAAGGCACAGGGGCCGCCGGCACCATATATTTT
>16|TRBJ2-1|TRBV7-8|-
CASSLAGFRGNDEQFF
TGTGCCAGCAGCTTAGCTGGTTTTCGGGGTAACGATGAGCAGTTCTTC
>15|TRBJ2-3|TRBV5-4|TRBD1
CASSRRGGPTDTQYF
TGTGCCAGCAGCCGAAGAGGGGGCCCCACAGATACGCAGTATTTT
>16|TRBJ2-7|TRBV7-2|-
CASARGRSPKTYEQYF
TGTGCCAGCGCCAGGGGCCGCTCCCCTAAGACCTACGAGCAGTACTTC
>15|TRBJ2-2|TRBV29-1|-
CSVATGTANTGELFF
TGCAGCGTCGCCACGGGGACTGCGAACACCGGGGAGCTGTTTTTT
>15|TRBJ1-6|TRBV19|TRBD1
CASSTTGGIGSPLHF
TGTGCCAGTAGTACCACAGGGGGGATTGGATCACCCCTCCACTTT
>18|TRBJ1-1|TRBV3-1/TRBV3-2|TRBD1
CASSQVGGQGFMGTEAFF
TGTGCCAGCAGCCAAGTTGGAGGACAGGGTTTTATGGGGACTGAAGCTTTCTTT
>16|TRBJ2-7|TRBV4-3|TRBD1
CASSHLAGQGANEQYF
TGCGCCAGCAGCCATCTGGCCGGACAGGGGGCCAACGAGCAGTACTTC